Shown below are 18 T cell receptor beta chains from a single sample sequenced in a study of blood T cell repertoires in COVID-19. The repertoire was sequenced with immunoSEQ multiplex PCR; TCRdb's copy has only in-frame clones and lacks some. Of about 53,000 clones listed, around nine tenths are singletons. Sequencing was performed on peripheral blood. Source of these receptors: a man aged 45-60 years with acute or convalescent COVID-19.

The CDR3 DNA is TGTGCCAGCAGCTCACGAGGGACTAGCGGGGCCAATGAGCAGTTCTTC. This gives the protein CASSSRGTSGANEQFF. The chain employs TRBV7-3 and TRBJ2-1; 13 nucleotides align to TRBD2. Germline CDR1 SGHTA, CDR2 FQGTGA. The J segment lost 6 bases and the V segment lost 4 bases, leaving 6 bases of the junction unmatched. The CDR3 covers 16 residues.

The V gene is TRBV30, the J gene TRBJ2-3; possible D gene TRBD1, 7 bases. V was trimmed by 1 base and J by 6 bases, leaving 14 bases between them. Germline V CDR1 and CDR2: GTSNPN, SVGIG (reference sequence). This CDR3 region has 14 residues. The CDR3 sequence: CAWSAQGGVDTQYF. As DNA, the CDR3 is TGTGCCTGGAGTGCGCAGGGGGGTGTGGATACGCAGTATTTT.

The rearrangement links TRBV12-3 or TRBV12-4 to TRBJ1-1; TRBD1 aligns across 8 bases. With 4 bases clipped from V and 10 bases from J, the junction kept 2 bases outside the gene matches. There are 11 residues in the CDR3. The CDR3 loop reads CASSWTGRAFF. The CDR3 DNA follows: TGTGCCAGCAGTTGGACAGGGAGAGCTTTCTTT.

This clone was picked up one time. The chain carries TRBV3-1 (or the pseudogene TRBV3-2) and TRBJ2-7, with TRBD2 matching over 7 bases. With V trimmed by 3 bases and J by 6 bases, 17 bases remained unmatched. The CDR3 spans 17 residues. CDR1 and CDR2 from the germline V gene are LGHDT and YNNKEL (reference sequence). CDR3 DNA: TGTGCCAGCAGCCACCTCCCTGTCCGGGGGAGGGGTGCCGAGCAGTACTTC. Its protein is CASSHLPVRGRGAEQYF.

About this clone itself: One end of the junction does not line up with germline, which may come from a read error. The CDR3 is CATCDGRAGGVMGQETQYF. The CDR3 DNA reads TGTGCCACCTGTGATGGGCGGGCTGGGGGGGTGATGGGGCAAGAGACCCAGTACTTC. V gene TRBV24-1 combines with J gene TRBJ2-5; TRBD2 aligns across 7 bases. This CDR3 is 19 amino acids long. CDR1 is KGHDR and CDR2 is SFDVKD in the germline V gene.

CDR3 DNA sequence: TGTGCCAGCAGCTTGGACAGGGGGGTCACAGATACGCAGTATTTT. This encodes CASSLDRGVTDTQYF. The rearrangement uses TRBV5-4 and TRBJ2-3; 8 nucleotides align to TRBD1. This CDR3 spans 15 amino acids. Germline loops: CDR1 SGHNT, CDR2 YYREEE (reference sequence). Trimming removed 0 bases from V and 2 bases from J; junction bases left unmatched: 2.

This clone showed up just a few times. V usage is TRBV28 and J usage is TRBJ1-2; TRBD1 agrees at 7 bases. Per the germline V gene, CDR1 is MDHEN and CDR2 is SYDVKM. CDR3 size: 15 residues. Trimming at V came to 2 bases and at J to 6 bases, leaving 9 bases not matched to a gene. The CDR3 sequence: CASSLGSTGSNGYTF. CDR3 sequence (DNA): TGTGCCAGCAGTTTAGGATCGACAGGGTCAAATGGCTACACCTTC.

The chain uses TRBV11-1 and TRBJ1-2; no reliable D call. V lost 1 base and J 4 bases, leaving 13 bases between the germline ends. The length of the CDR3 is 15 residues. Germline assignment: CDR1 SGHAT and CDR2 FQDESV (reference sequence). This CDR3 is CASSLEARQVYGYTF. In DNA form, the CDR3 reads TGTGCCAGCAGCTTAGAAGCCCGGCAGGTCTATGGCTACACCTTC.

This chain links TRBV18 with TRBJ2-6, with D unresolved. V lost 3 bases and J lost 0, with 3 bases in between. CDR1 is KGHSH and CDR2 is LQKENI in the germline V gene. The CDR3 consists of 14 residues. DNA for the CDR3: TGTGCCAGCTCACCGTACTCTGGGGCCAACGTCCTGACTTTC. Translated, it gives CASSPYSGANVLTF.

The chain employs TRBV28 and TRBJ1-1; 10 bases match TRBD1. This CDR3 spans 14 amino acids. Germline V gene sequence: CDR1 MDHEN, CDR2 SYDVKM. V shed 10 bases and J 3 bases; nucleotides not matched to a gene: 8. CDR3 residues: CATQTGGADTEAFF. The CDR3 nucleotides are TGTGCCACCCAGACAGGGGGCGCGGACACTGAAGCTTTCTTT.

The table lists this clone with a count of one. The chain is built from TRBV7-9 and TRBJ1-3; D is unclear. This CDR3 contains 14 residues. Trimming cost V 1 base and J 0 bases, with 4 bases left between them. Germline V lookup: CDR1 SEHNR, CDR2 FQNEAQ (reference sequence). CDR3 amino acids: CASSLGLSGNTIYF. In DNA form, the CDR3 reads TGTGCCAGCAGCTTAGGGCTCTCTGGAAACACCATATATTTT.

The J gene is TRBJ1-5, the V gene TRBV27, with D maybe TRBD1 (5 bases). CDR3 length: 13 residues. The V and J ends lost 6 bases and 5 bases respectively, with 11 bases between them. CDR1 is MNHEY and CDR2 is SMNVEV in the germline V gene (reference sequence). CDR3 in amino acids: CASRGEGYQPQHF. CDR3 sequence (DNA): TGTGCCAGCAGAGGGGAAGGCTATCAGCCCCAGCATTTT.

The genes are TRBV30 and TRBJ1-2; D ambiguous. Germline V gene lookup returns CDR1 GTSNPN and CDR2 SVGIG (reference sequence). The CDR3 totals 19 residues. V was clipped by 3 bases and J by 5 bases, with 31 bases between them. CDR3 bases: TGTGCCTGGAGCCCCTTGCGGTTAGGTGAAGGAGGACCCCATTATGGCTACACCTTC. Protein product: CAWSPLRLGEGGPHYGYTF.

The V gene is TRBV10-3, the J gene TRBJ1-2; 7 bases are a match to TRBD1. The germline V gene encodes CDR1 ENHRY and CDR2 SYGVKD. The CDR3 loop spans 13 amino acids. The J segment lost 6 bases and the V segment lost 10 bases, leaving 11 bases of the junction unmatched. DNA for the CDR3: TGTGCCAAGCGGGAGGGGGCTCAGGATGGCTACACCTTC. Translated: CAKREGAQDGYTF.

The J gene is TRBJ1-6, the V gene TRBV5-1; D ambiguous. The CDR3 spans 15 residues. Germline V CDR1 and CDR2: SGHRS, YFSETQ. V lost 1 base and J lost 9, with 14 bases in between. The CDR3 region is CASSLYGELGSPLHF. CDR3 DNA: TGCGCCAGCAGCTTGTACGGGGAGTTGGGTTCACCCCTCCACTTT.

This rearrangement joins TRBV6-6 to TRBJ1-6; 7 positions agree with TRBD1. This CDR3 spans 16 amino acids. Germline V CDR1 and CDR2: MNHNY, SVGAGI (reference sequence). The J segment lost 7 bases and the V segment lost 2 bases, leaving 8 bases of the junction unmatched. The CDR3 DNA is TGTGCCAGCAGTTACGCGCGGGCACAGGGGAATTCACCCCTCCACTTT. This translates into CASSYARAQGNSPLHF.

This clone was found a few times. The V call is TRBV6-4, the J call TRBJ2-3, with 10 bases lining up with TRBD2. Germline-derived CDR1 and CDR2 are MRHNA and SNTAGT. With V trimmed by 2 bases and J by 2 bases, 4 bases remained unmatched. The CDR3 is made up of 16 amino acids. The CDR3 reads CASSDRSGGDTDTQYF. CDR3 bases: TGTGCCAGCAGTGACCGCAGCGGGGGGGACACAGATACGCAGTATTTT.

This clone has only one observation. V is TRBV19 and J is TRBJ1-5; 7 nucleotides line up with TRBD1. The CDR3 runs 15 residues. Trimming took 6 bases from V and 0 from J; bases not matched to a gene: 5. The germline V gene encodes CDR1 LNHDA and CDR2 SQIVND (reference sequence). The CDR3 coding sequence is TGTGCCAGTAGGACAGGGCCCTATAGCAATCAGCCCCAGCATTTT. Translation: CASRTGPYSNQPQHF.